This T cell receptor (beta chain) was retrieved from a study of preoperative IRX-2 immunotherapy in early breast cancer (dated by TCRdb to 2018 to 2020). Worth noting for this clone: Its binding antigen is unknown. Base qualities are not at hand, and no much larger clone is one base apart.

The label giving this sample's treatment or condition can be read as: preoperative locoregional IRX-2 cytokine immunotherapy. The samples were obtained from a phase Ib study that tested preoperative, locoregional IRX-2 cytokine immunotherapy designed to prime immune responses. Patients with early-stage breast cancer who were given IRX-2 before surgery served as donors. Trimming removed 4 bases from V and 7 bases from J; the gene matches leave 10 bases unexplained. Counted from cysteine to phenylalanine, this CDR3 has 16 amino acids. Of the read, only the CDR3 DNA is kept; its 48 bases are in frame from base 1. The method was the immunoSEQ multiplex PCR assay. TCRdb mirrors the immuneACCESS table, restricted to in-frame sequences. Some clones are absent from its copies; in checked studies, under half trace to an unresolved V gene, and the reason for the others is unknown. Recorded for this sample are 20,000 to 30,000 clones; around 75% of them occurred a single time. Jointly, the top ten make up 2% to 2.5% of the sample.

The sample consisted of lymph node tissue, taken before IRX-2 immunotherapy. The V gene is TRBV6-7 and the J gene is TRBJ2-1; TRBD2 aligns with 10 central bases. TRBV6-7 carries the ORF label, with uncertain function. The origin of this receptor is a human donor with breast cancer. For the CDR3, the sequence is CASSWSGTSEGNEQFF. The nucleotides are TGTGCCAGCAGTTGGAGTGGGACTAGCGAGGGTAATGAGCAGTTCTTC.